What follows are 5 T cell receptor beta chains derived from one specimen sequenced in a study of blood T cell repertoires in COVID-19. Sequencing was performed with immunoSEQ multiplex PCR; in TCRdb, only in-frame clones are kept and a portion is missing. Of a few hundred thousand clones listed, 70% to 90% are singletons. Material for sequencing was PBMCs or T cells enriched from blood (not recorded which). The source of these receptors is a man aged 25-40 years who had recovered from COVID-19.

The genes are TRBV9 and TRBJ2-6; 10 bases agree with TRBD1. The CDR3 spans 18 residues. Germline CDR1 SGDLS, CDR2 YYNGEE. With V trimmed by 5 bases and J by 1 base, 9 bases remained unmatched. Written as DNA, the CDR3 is TGTGCCAGCAGGCCTGCGGACAGGGGGTCTTCTGGGGCCAACGTCCTGACTTTC. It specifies CASRPADRGSSGANVLTF.

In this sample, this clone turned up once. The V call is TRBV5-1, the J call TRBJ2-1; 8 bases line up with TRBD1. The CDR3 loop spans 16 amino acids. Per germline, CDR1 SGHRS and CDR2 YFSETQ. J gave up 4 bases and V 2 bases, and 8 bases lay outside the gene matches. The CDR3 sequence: CASSFGAGTGYNEQFF. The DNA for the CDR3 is TGCGCCAGCAGCTTTGGAGCCGGGACAGGTTACAATGAGCAGTTCTTC.

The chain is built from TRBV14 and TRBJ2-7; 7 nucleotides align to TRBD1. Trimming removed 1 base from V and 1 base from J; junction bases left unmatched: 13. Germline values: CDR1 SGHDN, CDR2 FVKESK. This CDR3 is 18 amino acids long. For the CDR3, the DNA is TGTGCCAGCAGCCAAGGGGCAAGGGGGACAGCGATTTCCTACGAGCAGTACTTC. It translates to CASSQGARGTAISYEQYF.

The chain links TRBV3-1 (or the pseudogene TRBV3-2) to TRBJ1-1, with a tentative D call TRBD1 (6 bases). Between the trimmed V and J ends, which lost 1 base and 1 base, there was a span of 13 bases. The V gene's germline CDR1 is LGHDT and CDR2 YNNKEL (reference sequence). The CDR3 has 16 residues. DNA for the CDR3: TGTGCCAGCAGCCAAGGAACAGGACAGTCGAACACTGAAGCTTTCTTT. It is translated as CASSQGTGQSNTEAFF.

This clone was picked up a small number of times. The CDR3 here is CASSQERLDYEQYF. CDR3 bases: TGCGCCAGCAGCCAGGAAAGACTAGACTACGAGCAGTACTTC. The V and J genes are TRBV4-1 and TRBJ2-7, with D tentatively TRBD2 (6 bases). This CDR3 region has 14 residues. Germline loops: CDR1 MGHRA, CDR2 YSYEKL. With 3 bases removed from V and 3 bases from J, the gap between germline ends came to 12 bases.